This TCR beta chain was identified during a study of blood T cell repertoires in COVID-19. Participants reported their clinical history, and cohort assignment relied on those reports. TCRdb's copy holds only in-frame clones and misses some; the assay was immunoSEQ multiplex PCR. This sample carries about 260,000 clones, around 90% of them seen once, and the ten largest clones take about 2.9%. CDR3 length equals 15 residues. Germline V gene data show CDR1 as LNHDA and CDR2 as SQIVND (reference sequence). Trimming took 6 bases from V and 4 from J; bases not matched to a gene: 7. Sequencing used PBMCs or T cells enriched from blood (not recorded which). The clonotype was recovered from a woman aged 40 to 49 who had been exposed to COVID-19. The V gene is TRBV19, the J gene TRBJ2-1; 9 nucleotides line up with TRBD1. CDR3 loop: CASSSDRGPYNEQFF. The CDR3 DNA sequence: TGTGCCAGTAGCTCGGACAGGGGACCATACAATGAGCAGTTCTTC. The full variable domain, completed using reference TRBV19 and TRBJ2-1, is DGGITQSPKYLFRKEGQNVTLSCEQNLNHDAMYWYRQDPGQGLRLIYYSQIVNDFQKGDIAEGYSVSREKKESFPLTVTSAQKNPTAFYLCASSSDRGPYNEQFFGPGTRLTVL.